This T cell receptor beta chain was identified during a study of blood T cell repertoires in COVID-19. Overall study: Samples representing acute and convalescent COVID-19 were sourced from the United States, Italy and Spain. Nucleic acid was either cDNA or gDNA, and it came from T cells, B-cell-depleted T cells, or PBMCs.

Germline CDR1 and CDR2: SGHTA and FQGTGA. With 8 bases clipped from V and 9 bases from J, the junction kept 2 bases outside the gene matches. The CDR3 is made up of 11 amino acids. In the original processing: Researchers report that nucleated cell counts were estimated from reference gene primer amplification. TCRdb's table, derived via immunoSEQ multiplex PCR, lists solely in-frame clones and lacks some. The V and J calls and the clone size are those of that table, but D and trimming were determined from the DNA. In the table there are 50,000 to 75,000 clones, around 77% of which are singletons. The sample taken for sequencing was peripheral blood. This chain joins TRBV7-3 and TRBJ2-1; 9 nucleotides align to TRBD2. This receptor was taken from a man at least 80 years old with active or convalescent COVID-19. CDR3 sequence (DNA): TGTGCCAGCGCTAGCGGGACTGAGCAGTTCTTC. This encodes CASASGTEQFF.